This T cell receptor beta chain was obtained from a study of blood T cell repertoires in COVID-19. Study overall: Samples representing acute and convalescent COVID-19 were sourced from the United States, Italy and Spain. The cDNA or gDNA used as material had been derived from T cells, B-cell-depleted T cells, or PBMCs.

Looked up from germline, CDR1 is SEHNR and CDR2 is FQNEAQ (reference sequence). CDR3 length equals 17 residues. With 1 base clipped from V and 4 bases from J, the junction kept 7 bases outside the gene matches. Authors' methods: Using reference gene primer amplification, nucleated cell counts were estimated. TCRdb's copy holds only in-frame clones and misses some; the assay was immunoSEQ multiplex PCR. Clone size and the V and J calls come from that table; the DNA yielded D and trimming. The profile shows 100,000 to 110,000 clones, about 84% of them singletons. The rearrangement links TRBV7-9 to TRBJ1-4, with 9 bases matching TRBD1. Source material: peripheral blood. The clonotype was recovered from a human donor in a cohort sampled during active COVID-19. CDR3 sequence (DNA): TGTGCCAGCAGCTTAGGACCTGGGACAGGGAGTAATGAAAAACTGTTTTTT. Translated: CASSLGPGTGSNEKLFF.